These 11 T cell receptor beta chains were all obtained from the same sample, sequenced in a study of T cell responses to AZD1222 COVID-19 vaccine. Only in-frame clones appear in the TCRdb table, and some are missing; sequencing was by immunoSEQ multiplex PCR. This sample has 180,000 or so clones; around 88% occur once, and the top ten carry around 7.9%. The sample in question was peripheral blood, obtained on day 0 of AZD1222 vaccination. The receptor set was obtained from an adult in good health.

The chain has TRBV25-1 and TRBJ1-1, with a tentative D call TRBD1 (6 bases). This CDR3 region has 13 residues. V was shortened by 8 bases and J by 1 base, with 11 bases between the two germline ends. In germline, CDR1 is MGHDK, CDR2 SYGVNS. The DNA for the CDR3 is TGTGCCAGCGGTCAGGGGCGGAACACTGAAGCTTTCTTT. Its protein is CASGQGRNTEAFF.

The CDR3 protein is CASRDRGLGQPQHF. CDR3 DNA sequence: TGTGCCAGCAGGGACAGGGGGCTTGGTCAGCCCCAGCATTTT. The chain is built from TRBV2 and TRBJ1-5; the match to TRBD1 covers 11 bases. The V segment lost 6 bases and the J segment 6 bases; nucleotides outside the gene matches: 4. CDR3 length equals 14 residues. Germline CDR1 reads SNHLY; CDR2 reads FYNNEI.

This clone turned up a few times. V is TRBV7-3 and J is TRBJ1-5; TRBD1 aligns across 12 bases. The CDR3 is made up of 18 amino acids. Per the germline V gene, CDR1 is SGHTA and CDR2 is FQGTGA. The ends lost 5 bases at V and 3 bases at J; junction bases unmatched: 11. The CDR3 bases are TGTGCCAGCAGCCCGCCGGGACAGGGGGCATTATTCAATCAGCCCCAGCATTTT. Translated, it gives CASSPPGQGALFNQPQHF.

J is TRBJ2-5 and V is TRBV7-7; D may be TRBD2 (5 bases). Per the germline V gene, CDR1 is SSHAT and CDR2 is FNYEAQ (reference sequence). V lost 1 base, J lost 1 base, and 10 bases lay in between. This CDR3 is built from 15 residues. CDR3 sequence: CASSLGRRVQETQYF. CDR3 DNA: TGTGCCAGCAGCTTAGGGCGGCGGGTCCAAGAGACCCAGTACTTC.

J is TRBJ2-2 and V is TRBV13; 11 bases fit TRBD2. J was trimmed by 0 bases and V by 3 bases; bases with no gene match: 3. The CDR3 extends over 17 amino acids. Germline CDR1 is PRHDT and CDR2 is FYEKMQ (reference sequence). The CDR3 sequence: CASSFIAGGPNTGELFF. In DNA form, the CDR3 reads TGTGCCAGCAGCTTTATAGCGGGGGGGCCGAACACCGGGGAGCTGTTTTTT.

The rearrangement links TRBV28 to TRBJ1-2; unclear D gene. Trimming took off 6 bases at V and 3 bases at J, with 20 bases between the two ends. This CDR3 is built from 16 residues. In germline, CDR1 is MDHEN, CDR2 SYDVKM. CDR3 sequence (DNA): TGTGCCAGCAGGAAGAGGCCAGATCCCTCAGACTATGGCTACACCTTC. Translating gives CASRKRPDPSDYGYTF.

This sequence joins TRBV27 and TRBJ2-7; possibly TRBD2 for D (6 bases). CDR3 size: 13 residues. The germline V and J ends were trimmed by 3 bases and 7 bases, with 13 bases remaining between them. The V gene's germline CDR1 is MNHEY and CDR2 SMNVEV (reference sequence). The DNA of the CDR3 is TGTGCCAGCAGTTTCCCAGGGACTGGAGAGCAGTACTTC. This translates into CASSFPGTGEQYF.

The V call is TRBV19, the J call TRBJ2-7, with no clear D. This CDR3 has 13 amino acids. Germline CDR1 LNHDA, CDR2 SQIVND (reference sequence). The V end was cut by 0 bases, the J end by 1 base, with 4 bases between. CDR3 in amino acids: CASSIERSYEQYF. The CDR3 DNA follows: TGTGCCAGTAGTATAGAAAGGTCCTACGAGCAGTACTTC.

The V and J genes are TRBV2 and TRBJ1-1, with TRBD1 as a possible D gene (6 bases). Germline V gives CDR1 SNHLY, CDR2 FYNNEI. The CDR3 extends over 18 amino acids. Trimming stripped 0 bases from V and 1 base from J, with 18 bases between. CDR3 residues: CASSEAIGLGGRNTEAFF. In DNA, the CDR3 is TGTGCCAGCAGTGAAGCGATCGGGCTCGGGGGCCGGAACACTGAAGCTTTCTTT.

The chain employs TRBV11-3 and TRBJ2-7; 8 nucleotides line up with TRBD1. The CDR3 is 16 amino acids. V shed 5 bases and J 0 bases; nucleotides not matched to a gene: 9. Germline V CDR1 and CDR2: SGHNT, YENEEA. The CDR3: CASSKGQGDYSYEQYF. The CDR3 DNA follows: TGTGCCAGCAGCAAAGGACAGGGCGACTACTCCTACGAGCAGTACTTC.

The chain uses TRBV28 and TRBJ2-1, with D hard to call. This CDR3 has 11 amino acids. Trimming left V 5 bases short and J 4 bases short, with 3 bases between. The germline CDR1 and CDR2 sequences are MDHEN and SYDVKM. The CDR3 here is CASSPYNEQFF. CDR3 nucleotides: TGTGCCAGCAGTCCGTACAATGAGCAGTTCTTC.